This TCR beta chain was captured by sequencing in a study of blood T cell repertoires in COVID-19. Study background: Whether acute or convalescent, the COVID-19 samples came from the United States, Italy and Spain. PBMCs, B-cell-depleted T cells, or T cells were the source of the cDNA or gDNA that made up the material.

Per the germline V gene, CDR1 is SGHVS and CDR2 is FNYEAQ. The CDR3 totals 15 residues. As concerns this clone: One junction end does not reproduce the germline sequence, and a read error may be involved.

In the study's own analysis: Reference gene primer amplification yielded estimated nucleated cell counts. The repertoire was sequenced with immunoSEQ multiplex PCR; TCRdb's copy has only in-frame clones and lacks some. That table is the source of V, J and clone size, and D and trimming were worked out from the DNA. The data hold about 180,000 clones, with 60% to 80% observed a single time. Sequencing input: peripheral blood. The source of this sequence is a woman aged 70 to 79 with acute or convalescent COVID-19. This chain links TRBV7-6 with TRBJ2-7; TRBD1 matches at 7 bases. The CDR3 coding sequence is TGTGTCAGCAGCCCTGGGACAGTCCTTTCCTACGAGCAGTACTTC. This translates into CVSSPGTVLSYEQYF.